These T cell receptor beta chains were read from a single sample in a study of beta chain features in type 1 diabetes. Repertoires were generated with immunoSEQ multiplex PCR, while TCRdb's copy carries only in-frame clones and drops some. The sample has about 150,000 clones; around 10% are singletons. The specimen was central memory CD4+ T cells from blood. The receptors stem from a man in his late teens or twenties in good health. Each CDR3 is given with its conserved first and last residue. Each record gives: D gene, clone size, V gene, J gene, CDR3 protein, CDR3 DNA. D genes are given only for firm matches. Clone size appears in some rows only: once, few, many, or a class for an expanded clone.

TRBD1,-,TRBV7-9,TRBJ1-6,CASSLGQGKISPLHF,TGTGCCAGCAGCTTAGGACAGGGAAAGATTTCACCCCTCCACTTT
-,-,TRBV9,TRBJ2-6,CASSVEGPGANVLTF,TGTGCCAGCAGCGTAGAGGGTCCAGGGGCCAACGTCCTGACTTTC
-,-,TRBV29-1,TRBJ2-3,CSVQKDPTDTQYF,TGCAGCGTCCAAAAGGATCCCACAGATACGCAGTATTTT
TRBD2,many,TRBV29-1,TRBJ2-4,CSVESAGVGNIQYF,TGCAGCGTTGAGTCAGCGGGAGTGGGAAACATTCAGTACTTC
TRBD2,few,TRBV29-1,TRBJ2-7,CSVRGSGGAGEQYF,TGCAGCGTCCGAGGTAGCGGGGGCGCGGGCGAGCAGTACTTC
-,-,TRBV5-6,TRBJ1-4,CASSASGVGEKLFF,TGTGCCAGCAGCGCCTCAGGGGTCGGCGAAAAACTGTTTTTT
TRBD2,few,TRBV11-2,TRBJ2-3,CASSLVAGGGTDTQYF,TGTGCCAGCAGCTTAGTAGCGGGGGGGGGCACAGATACGCAGTATTTT
-,-,TRBV30,TRBJ1-4,CAWRNRDLANEKLFF,TGTGCCTGGAGGAACAGGGATCTTGCTAATGAAAAACTGTTTTTT
-,-,TRBV18,TRBJ2-7,CASSPRTGTYEQYF,TGTGCCAGCTCCCCCAGGACCGGGACCTACGAGCAGTACTTC
-,few,TRBV19,TRBJ1-1,CASRRGDLNTEAFF,TGTGCCAGTAGGAGAGGGGACCTGAACACTGAAGCTTTCTTT
-,-,TRBV30,TRBJ2-7,CAWSDISYEQYF,TGTGCCTGGAGTGACATCTCCTACGAGCAGTACTTC
-,few,TRBV28,TRBJ2-1,CASSPTLRGWNEQFF,TGTGCCAGCAGTCCGACTCTCCGGGGGTGGAATGAGCAGTTCTTC
TRBD2,-,TRBV27,TRBJ2-1,CASSLERLAGNEQFF,TGTGCCAGCAGTTTAGAGCGTCTAGCGGGGAATGAGCAGTTCTTC
-,-,TRBV10-3,TRBJ1-2,CAISEPQGTYGYTF,TGTGCCATCAGTGAACCGCAGGGTACCTATGGCTACACCTTC
-,-,TRBV14,TRBJ2-7,CASSPTWGEQYF,TGTGCCAGCAGCCCCACCTGGGGAGAGCAGTACTTC
-,once,TRBV29-1,TRBJ1-2,CSSRQAANYGYTF,TGCAGCTCCCGACAGGCTGCTAACTATGGCTACACCTTC
-,few,TRBV10-3,TRBJ2-5,CAISPRLEETQYF,TGTGCCATCAGCCCTCGGTTGGAAGAGACCCAGTACTTC
-,-,TRBV27,TRBJ1-2,CASSSQTGTNYGYTF,TGTGCCAGCAGTTCACAGACAGGAACTAACTATGGCTACACCTTC
TRBD2,-,TRBV7-2,TRBJ2-1,CASSLAGLAGVIEQFF,TGTGCCAGCAGCTTAGCGGGACTAGCGGGAGTTATTGAGCAGTTCTTC
-,-,TRBV21-1,TRBJ1-5,CASRWREGCNQPQHF,TGTGCCAGCAGATGGAGGGAAGGGTGCAATCAGCCCCAGCATTTT
-,many,TRBV13,TRBJ2-7,CASSEGPLSYEQYF,TGTGCCAGCAGCGAAGGACCGCTTTCCTACGAGCAGTACTTC
-,few,TRBV5-6,TRBJ2-5,CASSPPWGGLQETQYF,TGTGCCAGCAGCCCGCCTTGGGGGGGGCTCCAAGAGACCCAGTACTTC
-,few,TRBV9,TRBJ2-2,CASSHPTNTGELFF,TGTGCCAGCAGTCATCCTACGAACACCGGGGAGCTGTTTTTT
-,few,TRBV4-2,TRBJ1-2,CASSQMTLNYGGYTF,TGTGCCAGCAGCCAAATGACTCTGAACTATGGCGGCTACACCTTC
-,few,TRBV9,TRBJ2-7,CASSVAQTETYEQYF,TGTGCCAGCAGCGTAGCGCAGACAGAGACCTACGAGCAGTACTTC
-,-,TRBV29-1,TRBJ2-7,CSVGLGPPYEQYF,TGCAGCGTTGGACTAGGACCCCCCTACGAGCAGTACTTC
-,-,TRBV7-2,TRBJ2-3,CASSLDLAATGTQYF,TGTGCCAGCAGCTTAGATCTAGCAGCTACGGGTACGCAGTATTTT
-,few,TRBV29-1,TRBJ1-2,CSVGSHTSSGYTF,TGCAGCGTTGGCAGCCACACGTCGAGTGGCTACACCTTC
TRBD2,-,TRBV2,TRBJ2-7,CASTEREVPSYEQYF,TGTGCCAGCACAGAGCGGGAGGTTCCCTCCTACGAGCAGTACTTC
-,-,TRBV30,TRBJ2-7,CAWSRGYEQYF,TGTGCCTGGAGTAGGGGTTACGAGCAGTACTTC
TRBD1,-,TRBV6-6,TRBJ2-5,CASSGTAQETQYF,TGTGCCAGCAGTGGGACAGCACAAGAGACCCAGTACTTC
-,few,TRBV2,TRBJ1-1,CASIWQFLTEAFF,TGTGCCAGCATCTGGCAGTTTCTCACTGAAGCTTTCTTT
-,few,TRBV7-2,TRBJ2-2,CASSPRAYRASGELFF,TGTGCCAGCAGCCCTAGGGCCTACAGGGCTTCTGGGGAGCTGTTTTTT
-,-,TRBV19,TRBJ1-2,CASSIVHGRGGYTF,TGTGCCAGTAGTATAGTACATGGGAGAGGAGGCTACACCTTC
-,few,TRBV6-5,TRBJ1-2,CASSYGGSYGYTF,TGTGCCAGCAGTTACGGAGGCTCCTATGGCTACACCTTC
-,-,TRBV6-5,TRBJ2-7,CASSYSYRFYEQYF,TGTGCCAGCAGTTACTCGTACAGGTTCTACGAGCAGTACTTC
-,few,TRBV20-1,TRBJ2-1,CGGSYNEQFF,TGTGGCGGGTCCTACAATGAGCAGTTCTTC
-,-,TRBV7-9,TRBJ2-4,CASSNGPRETIQYF,TGTGCCAGCAGCAATGGACCGAGGGAAACCATTCAGTACTTC
TRBD1,-,TRBV5-1,TRBJ2-7,CASSPLGQGAFEQYF,TGCGCCAGCAGCCCCTTGGGACAGGGGGCATTCGAGCAGTACTTC
-,-,TRBV18,TRBJ1-1,CASSSTMNTEAFF,TGTGCCAGCTCATCCACAATGAACACTGAAGCTTTCTTT
-,many,TRBV6-1,TRBJ1-5,CASSEGRVSQPQHF,TGTGCCAGCAGTGAAGGGAGGGTCAGTCAGCCCCAGCATTTT
-,-,TRBV5-6,TRBJ2-5,CASSGVYQETQYF,TGTGCCAGCAGCGGGGTCTACCAAGAGACCCAGTACTTC